This T cell receptor (beta chain) originates from a study of T cells in Graves' hyperthyroidism and ophthalmopathy. From RNA transcripts, TCR beta CDR3 regions were amplified. A set of HTBI primers served as the primers for a first-round RT-PCR of the TCR CDR3. Via MiXCR, TCRdb re-called the multiplex PCR reads, giving one row per CDR3 protein. The sample lists around 420,000 distinct CDR3 sequences, approximately 14% occurring once. CDR1 is ENHRY and CDR2 is SYGVKD in the germline V gene. After removal of 11 bases from V and 7 bases from J, the junction contained 9 bases not matched to a gene. The CDR3 extends over 13 amino acids. It was considered stable Graves' hyperthyroidism when ophthalmopathy did not progress within 18 months. This clonotype was found a few times. Antigen specificity is unknown. Notes on the study in general: A model of 13 V-J features distinguished ophthalmopathy from stable hyperthyroidism.

The clonotype originates from a woman aged 18-30 years with Graves' hyperthyroidism. The gene calls are TRBV10-3 and TRBJ1-5, with 9 bases fitting TRBD1. Sequencing used blood. The CDR3 sequence is CAAGQGQGQPQHF. For the CDR3, the DNA is TGTGCCGCTGGACAGGGGCAGGGACAGCCCCAGCATTTT.